This passage covers 28 T cell receptor beta chains from one sample sequenced in a study of CD8 T cells in Susac syndrome. The authors reverse transcribed about 0.5 to 1 ug RNA with random hexamers. Each CDR3 protein gets one entry after TCRdb re-called the immunoSEQ multiplex PCR reads with MiXCR. The sample carries more than 150,000 distinct CDR3 sequences, approximately 94% recorded once. Sequenced sample: CD4+ T cells from PBMCs. The receptor source for this set is a human donor with Susac syndrome.

V usage is TRBV2 and J usage is TRBJ1-5, with a weak D call TRBD1 (6 bases). Per the germline V gene, CDR1 is SNHLY and CDR2 is FYNNEI. Trimming pared 4 bases from V and 1 base from J, leaving 8 bases between. The length of the CDR3 is 14 residues. CDR3 in amino acids: CASSAGQSNQPQHF. CDR3 in DNA: TGTGCCAGCAGTGCCGGACAGAGCAATCAGCCCCAGCATTTT.

V gene TRBV18 combines with J gene TRBJ1-1; 9 bases are a match to TRBD1. Per the germline V gene, CDR1 is KGHSH and CDR2 is LQKENI. V shed 3 bases, J shed 0 bases, and the junction held 8 bases outside the gene matches. The CDR3 contains 17 residues. The CDR3 reads CASSPRDRAPMNTEAFF. The CDR3, as DNA: TGTGCCAGCTCACCCCGGGACAGGGCCCCTATGAACACTGAAGCTTTCTTT.

The chain uses TRBV4-3 and TRBJ2-2; the match to TRBD2 covers 8 bases. Germline values: CDR1 LGHNA, CDR2 YSLEER. The CDR3 sequence is 17 residues long. The ends lost 1 base at V and 6 bases at J; junction bases unmatched: 10. The DNA of the CDR3 is TGCGCCAGCAGCCAAGTGAAAAAGCGGGAGTTGGCCGGGGAGCTGTTTTTT. Protein sequence: CASSQVKKRELAGELFF.

This chain links TRBV4-3 with TRBJ2-2; D tentatively fits TRBD1 or TRBD2 (7 bases each). The germline V gene has CDR1 LGHNA and CDR2 YSLEER. Trimming removed 0 bases at V and 3 bases at J, with 14 bases between. The CDR3 covers 17 residues. Here the CDR3 DNA reads TGCGCCAGCAGCCAAGATCTCAGGGGGGGGTACACCGGGGAGCTGTTTTTT. Translation: CASSQDLRGGYTGELFF.

This chain connects TRBV20-1 to TRBJ2-5; tentatively, D is TRBD1 (6 bases). The germline V gene encodes CDR1 DFQATT and CDR2 SNEGSKA (reference sequence). Between the trimmed V and J ends, which lost 6 bases and 5 bases, there was a span of 19 bases. CDR3 size: 14 residues. The CDR3 protein is CSAFSGQRKETQYF. CDR3 DNA sequence: TGCAGTGCATTCTCCGGACAGAGGAAGGAGACCCAGTACTTC.

The chain couples TRBV29-1 to TRBJ1-1, with D hard to call. V dropped 2 bases and J dropped 1 base, with 11 bases sitting between them. CDR1 and CDR2 (germline): SQVTM, ANQGSEA. The CDR3 runs to 14 residues. DNA of the CDR3: TGCAGCGTTGAAAGGAGGCAGAAGAACACTGAAGCTTTCTTT. It yields the protein CSVERRQKNTEAFF.

The rearrangement links TRBV5-6 to TRBJ2-3; D unclear. The V end was cut by 6 bases, the J end by 0 bases, with 11 bases between. CDR3 size: 14 residues. The V gene's germline CDR1 is SGHDT and CDR2 YYEEEE. This CDR3 reads CASIAYPSTDTQYF. CDR3 coding DNA: TGTGCCAGCATCGCCTACCCTAGCACAGATACGCAGTATTTT.

The rearrangement uses TRBV20-1 and TRBJ1-1, with D perhaps matching TRBD1 (5 bases). This CDR3 region has 13 residues. CDR1 is DFQATT, CDR2 SNEGSKA, per germline (reference sequence). V was shortened by 1 base and J by 4 bases, with 10 bases between the two germline ends. Here the CDR3 DNA reads TGCAGTGCTAGAGGGCCCGGGGGCACTGAAGCTTTCTTT. This gives the protein CSARGPGGTEAFF.

The J gene is TRBJ2-2, the V gene TRBV27; D is uncertain. V was clipped by 3 bases and J by 4 bases, with 3 bases between them. This CDR3 has 12 amino acids. Per the germline V gene, CDR1 is MNHEY and CDR2 is SMNVEV (reference sequence). CDR3 DNA sequence: TGTGCCAGCAGTTTCCCCACCGGGGAGCTGTTTTTT. Its protein is CASSFPTGELFF.

This chain connects TRBV7-2 to TRBJ2-7; weak D call: TRBD1 (6 bases). With 2 bases removed from V and 3 bases from J, the gap between germline ends came to 11 bases. The CDR3 sequence is 14 residues long. Germline lookup yields CDR1 SGHTA and CDR2 FQGNSA. CDR3 region: CASSLLQGGYEQYF. CDR3 bases: TGTGCCAGCAGCTTATTACAGGGCGGCTACGAGCAGTACTTC.

The chain links TRBV28 to TRBJ1-5; the match to TRBD1 covers 9 bases. CDR3 length equals 13 residues. The germline V gene encodes CDR1 MDHEN and CDR2 SYDVKM. J gave up 7 bases and V 7 bases, and 5 bases lay outside the gene matches. CDR3 DNA: TGTGCCAGCAAGGGGACAGGGACCCAGCCCCAGCATTTT. Translating it yields CASKGTGTQPQHF.

The chain combines TRBV4-2 with TRBJ2-3; TRBD2 matches at 8 bases. CDR1 LGHNA and CDR2 YNFKEQ come from the germline V gene. The CDR3 spans 19 residues. V lost 1 base to trimming and J lost 8 bases; unmatched junction nucleotides: 20. CDR3 sequence reads: CASSQGLAGTLERHSTQYF. As DNA, the CDR3 is TGTGCCAGCAGCCAAGGGTTAGCGGGAACCTTAGAACGGCACAGTACGCAGTATTTT.

The chain combines TRBV9 with TRBJ2-7; D perhaps matches TRBD1 (6 bases). Germline V gene lookup returns CDR1 SGDLS and CDR2 YYNGEE. Deletions cut 0 bases from V and 0 bases from J, with 7 bases between. The CDR3 is made up of 14 amino acids. The CDR3 here is CASSVVDSSYEQYF. CDR3 DNA sequence: TGTGCCAGCAGCGTAGTGGACAGCTCCTACGAGCAGTACTTC.

The chain recombines TRBV4-3 with TRBJ2-7; no reliable D call. CDR1 and CDR2 (germline): LGHNA, YSLEER. There are 14 residues in the CDR3. V was clipped by 4 bases and J by 5 bases, with 15 bases between them. The CDR3 DNA reads as TGCGCCAGCAGCCCAAGAACTCCGTTTCACGAGCAGTACTTC. It is translated as CASSPRTPFHEQYF.

This clonotype showed up just once. The chain couples TRBV19 to TRBJ2-7; D is unclear. Germline CDR1 LNHDA, CDR2 SQIVND (reference sequence). This CDR3 is built from 10 residues. Between the trimmed V and J ends, which lost 8 bases and 5 bases, there was a span of 7 bases. The CDR3 bases are TGTGCCAGTGGAAGCCACGAGCAGTACTTC. This gives the protein CASGSHEQYF.

The chain links TRBV11-1 to TRBJ2-3; D might be TRBD1 (5 bases). Trimming left V 5 bases short and J 4 bases short, with 10 bases between. Germline V CDR1 and CDR2: SGHAT, FQDESV (reference sequence). The CDR3 is 13 amino acids. The CDR3 DNA is TGTGCCAGCAGCCAGGGTTCCCCAGATACGCAGTATTTT. This gives the protein CASSQGSPDTQYF.

The genes are TRBV7-2 and TRBJ1-5; TRBD1 aligns across 9 bases. CDR1 is SGHTA, CDR2 FQGNSA, per germline. Trimming cost V 6 bases and J 3 bases; bases outside gene matches: 6. The length of the CDR3 is 15 residues. The CDR3 loop reads CASRRGQGFNQPQHF. In DNA, the CDR3 is TGTGCCAGCAGGAGGGGACAGGGTTTCAATCAGCCCCAGCATTTT.

The CDR3 sequence: CSVSPQGAKNIQYF. The CDR3 DNA reads TGCAGCGTTTCCCCACAAGGCGCCAAAAACATTCAGTACTTC. This sequence joins TRBV29-1 and TRBJ2-4; D unclear. CDR1 SQVTM and CDR2 ANQGSEA come from the germline V gene. Between the trimmed V and J ends, which lost 5 bases and 1 base, there was a span of 12 bases. The CDR3 runs to 14 residues.

The chain couples TRBV12-3 or TRBV12-4 to TRBJ2-3, with TRBD2 identical over 10 bases. This CDR3 comprises 20 residues. The V gene end was trimmed by 3 bases and the J gene end by 2 bases; junction bases not matched to a gene: 17. The CDR3 DNA follows: TGTGCCAGCAGTTTTCGGCCGAAGTTTCTAGCGGGAGATAACACAGATACGCAGTATTTT. It is translated as CASSFRPKFLAGDNTDTQYF.

The rearrangement joins TRBV15 to TRBJ1-6; weak D call: TRBD1 (5 bases). CDR3 length equals 15 residues. Germline V gene sequence: CDR1 LNHNV, CDR2 YYDKDF (reference sequence). Trimming removed 6 bases at V and 9 bases at J, with 18 bases between. The CDR3 region has the DNA TGTGCCACCAGGGGTCTTGAGGGACTGACTTCACCCCTCCACTTT. Amino acid sequence: CATRGLEGLTSPLHF.

The chain has TRBV29-1 and TRBJ1-2; D may be TRBD1 (6 bases). The CDR3 length is 13 residues. CDR1 SQVTM and CDR2 ANQGSEA come from the germline V gene. V lost 7 bases to trimming and J lost 7 bases, with 19 bases between them. The CDR3: CSAEWGALGGYTF. As DNA, the CDR3 is TGCAGCGCCGAATGGGGGGCCTTGGGTGGCTACACCTTC.

The chain links TRBV20-1 to TRBJ2-1; no clear D gene. Trimming left V 3 bases short and J 9 bases short, with 18 bases between. The CDR3 runs to 14 residues. Germline loops: CDR1 DFQATT, CDR2 SNEGSKA (reference sequence). Here the CDR3 DNA reads TGCAGTGCTAGCCCCCCGCACCTCCGCCCTGAGCAGTTCTTC. It yields the protein CSASPPHLRPEQFF.

The chain combines TRBV20-1 with TRBJ2-7, with D uncertain. The length of the CDR3 is 14 residues. Deletions cut 1 base from V and 3 bases from J, with 13 bases between. Germline loops: CDR1 DFQATT, CDR2 SNEGSKA (reference sequence). The CDR3 loop reads CSARVPGRGYEQYV. The CDR3 region has the DNA TGCAGTGCTAGAGTTCCCGGGCGCGGCTACGAGCAGTACGTC.

The gene calls are TRBV30 and TRBJ2-7; the D is unclear. Between the trimmed V and J ends, which lost 2 bases and 7 bases, there was a span of 15 bases. Germline values: CDR1 GTSNPN, CDR2 SVGIG (reference sequence). The CDR3 loop spans 13 amino acids. The CDR3 DNA is TGTGCCTGGAGTCAGCGTCTCGCGAGAGAGCAGTACTTC. Its translation: CAWSQRLAREQYF. Looking up the rest from reference TRBV30 and TRBJ2-7 gives the full variable domain: SQTIHQWPATLVQPVGSPLSLECTVEGTSNPNLYWYRQAAGRGLQLLFYSVGIGQISSEVPQNLSASRPQDRQFILSSKKLLLSDSGFYLCAWSQRLAREQYFGPGTRLTVT.

The chain employs TRBV7-3 and TRBJ2-1; D gene unclear. The CDR3 contains 15 residues. CDR1 SGHTA and CDR2 FQGTGA come from the germline V gene. V dropped 5 bases and J dropped 4 bases, with 15 bases sitting between them. CDR3 region: CASSQQATDYNEQFF. The CDR3, as DNA: TGTGCCAGCAGCCAGCAGGCTACGGATTACAATGAGCAGTTCTTC.

The chain recombines TRBV9 with TRBJ1-4; the D gene is possibly TRBD1 (5 bases). The CDR3 totals 14 residues. The germline CDR1 and CDR2 sequences are SGDLS and YYNGEE. Deletions cut 1 base from V and 7 bases from J, with 11 bases between. CDR3 amino acids: CASSVRGTGEKLFF. CDR3 DNA sequence: TGTGCCAGCAGCGTAAGGGGAACCGGTGAAAAACTGTTTTTT.

The chain joins TRBV29-1 to TRBJ1-2; TRBD1 aligns across 9 bases. Germline trimming cut 3 bases from V and 8 bases from J; bases unmatched to any gene: 7. Germline V CDR1 and CDR2: SQVTM, ANQGSEA. The CDR3 covers 13 residues. The CDR3 here is CSVEAVGQGGYTF. The CDR3 coding sequence is TGCAGCGTTGAGGCTGTTGGACAGGGGGGCTACACCTTC.

In DNA, the CDR3 is TGTGCCAGCAGATTTGGAACCCTTAATGAAAACTATGGCTACACCTTC. It specifies CASRFGTLNENYGYTF. V gene TRBV7-9 combines with J gene TRBJ1-2; the D is unclear. Germline CDR1 and CDR2: SEHNR and FQNEAQ (reference sequence). The V and J ends lost 6 bases and 2 bases respectively, with 19 bases between them. This CDR3 is 16 amino acids long.